This TCR beta chain appears in the sequencing data of a study of cytomegalovirus exposure and HLA in healthy donors. Samples came from healthy bone marrow donors. The primer mix had 60 Vbeta and 13 Jbeta primers. Sequencing was performed with immunoSEQ multiplex PCR; in TCRdb, only in-frame clones are kept and a portion is missing. Here the sample spans more than 45,000 clones, 70% being singletons. As regards this clone: The antigen is unknown.

General study results and limits: Cytomegalovirus status was reportedly diagnosed by the classifier with high sensitivity and specificity. Further analysis, carried out later, found HLA-associated TCR beta chains more clonally expanded than equally common other chains. A reported reduction in N-insertions relative to the roughly 670-donor mean was seen in an Asian-associated ancestry cluster in a later analysis.

The sequencing input was PBMCs. The sequence was collected from an older woman in good health and CMV-seropositive.

CDR3 residues: CATSRGTTSQETQYF. The CDR3 DNA sequence: TGTGCCACCAGCAGGGGTACGACATCGCAAGAGACCCAGTACTTC. The chain joins TRBV15 to TRBJ2-5, with D uncertain. Germline V gene sequence: CDR1 LNHNV, CDR2 YYDKDF (reference sequence). Trimming stripped 3 bases from V and 2 bases from J, with 13 bases between. The CDR3 runs 15 residues.